Below are 25 T cell receptor beta chains sequenced from a single sample in a study of T cell responses to AZD1222 COVID-19 vaccine. Profiled with immunoSEQ multiplex PCR; TCRdb holds only in-frame clones, not every one. The data contain 130,000 to 150,000 clones, about 90% of them seen just once; the ten biggest clones take up roughly 5%. The material was peripheral blood, obtained on day 0 of AZD1222 vaccination. All receptors come from an adult in good health.

V usage is TRBV6-2 or TRBV6-3 and J usage is TRBJ1-5; 8 positions match TRBD1. CDR3 length: 13 amino acids. Trimming took 6 bases from V and 6 from J; bases not matched to a gene: 4. Germline V gives CDR1 MNHEY, CDR2 SVGEGT. The CDR3 here is CASSDRGSQPQHF. Here the CDR3 DNA reads TGTGCCAGCAGCGACAGGGGAAGTCAGCCCCAGCATTTT.

The gene calls are TRBV2 and TRBJ1-2; no clear D gene. V was cut by 6 bases and J by 6 bases, with 14 bases left in between. This CDR3 is 13 amino acids long. Per germline, CDR1 SNHLY and CDR2 FYNNEI. CDR3 nucleotide sequence: TGTGCCAGCAGGCCCGCTGGGGTTAATGGCTACACCTTC. Protein product: CASRPAGVNGYTF.

V is TRBV5-6 and J is TRBJ2-2; the D gene is possibly TRBD2 (6 bases). Germline assignment: CDR1 SGHDT and CDR2 YYEEEE. This CDR3 region has 16 residues. With 2 bases removed from V and 4 bases from J, the gap between germline ends came to 15 bases. The CDR3 spells CASSLGAGRFTGELFF. The CDR3, as DNA: TGTGCCAGCAGCTTAGGAGCGGGTCGATTCACCGGGGAGCTGTTTTTT.

This clone was observed a handful of times. This chain joins TRBV7-9 and TRBJ1-6; D ambiguous. The CDR3 consists of 13 residues. CDR1 SEHNR and CDR2 FQNEAQ come from the germline V gene (reference sequence). With 5 bases removed from V and 10 bases from J, the gap between germline ends came to 12 bases. CDR3 protein: CASSEPSSSPLHF. The CDR3 DNA reads TGTGCCAGCAGCGAGCCTTCTTCCTCACCCCTCCACTTT.

This clone was recorded a few times. This rearrangement joins TRBV10-2 to TRBJ2-3; D is uncertain. V was clipped by 2 bases and J by 7 bases, with 16 bases between them. The V gene's germline CDR1 is WSHSY and CDR2 SAAADI. The CDR3 contains 15 residues. The CDR3 bases are TGCGCCAGCAGTGAGAAGGTGCCTACGACCAATACGCAGTATTTT. Translation gives CASSEKVPTTNTQYF.

This rearrangement joins TRBV29-1 to TRBJ1-2; D not resolved. V lost 4 bases and J lost 8, with 11 bases in between. The CDR3 contains 11 residues. Germline CDR1 reads SQVTM; CDR2 reads ANQGSEA. The CDR3 nucleotides are TGCAGCGTTGTCCGGGTGGGAGGCTACACCTTC. Residues: CSVVRVGGYTF.

V usage is TRBV9 and J usage is TRBJ2-6, with D possibly matching TRBD2 (5 bases). CDR1 is SGDLS and CDR2 is YYNGEE in the germline V gene. The CDR3 is 17 amino acids. V gave up 1 base and J gave up 1 base, with 12 bases separating them. The CDR3 is CASSVKREPSGANVLTF. CDR3 bases: TGTGCCAGCAGCGTAAAAAGGGAGCCTTCTGGGGCCAACGTCCTGACTTTC.

This rearrangement joins TRBV6-6 to TRBJ2-1; 8 bases agree with TRBD2. The V and J ends lost 5 bases and 8 bases, in that order; junction bases with no gene match: 17. This CDR3 has 17 residues. The germline CDR1 and CDR2 sequences are MNHNY and SVGAGI (reference sequence). The CDR3 DNA sequence: TGTGCCAGCAGTCAATTAGCGGGGCCAGGGAAGGGGGATGAGCAGTTCTTC. Translating gives CASSQLAGPGKGDEQFF.

As to this clone: Other DNA sequences in this specimen translate into the identical CDR3. The J gene is TRBJ2-7, the V gene TRBV9; unclear D gene. The V end lost 0 bases, the J end lost 2 bases, and 9 bases lay between the germline ends. The CDR3 is 14 residues long. CDR1 SGDLS and CDR2 YYNGEE come from the germline V gene. The CDR3 is CASSVGTGAYEQYF. The CDR3 DNA reads TGTGCCAGCAGCGTAGGGACGGGTGCCTACGAGCAGTACTTC. Full variable domain (outside the CDR3, taken from reference TRBV9 and TRBJ2-7): DSGVTQTPKHLITATGQRVTLRCSPRSGDLSVYWYQQSLDQGLQFLIQYYNGEERAKGNILERFSAQQFPDLHSELNLSSLELGDSALYFCASSVGTGAYEQYFGPGTRLTVT.

The V gene is TRBV3-1 (or the pseudogene TRBV3-2), the J gene TRBJ2-6; D is uncertain. CDR3 length: 14 amino acids. Per the germline V gene, CDR1 is LGHDT and CDR2 is YNNKEL (reference sequence). The germline V and J ends were trimmed by 2 bases and 0 bases, with 2 bases remaining between them. The CDR3 bases are TGTGCCAGCAGCCAACTCTCTGGGGCCAACGTCCTGACTTTC. Protein: CASSQLSGANVLTF.

This chain connects TRBV7-2 to TRBJ1-2, with 8 bases fitting TRBD1. CDR1 is SGHTA, CDR2 FQGNSA, per germline. This CDR3 comprises 18 residues. Trimming cost V 0 bases and J 4 bases; bases outside gene matches: 13. The CDR3 sequence is CASSLAGGSGGPGYGYTF. CDR3 nucleotide sequence: TGTGCCAGCAGCTTAGCTGGGGGGTCAGGGGGCCCTGGCTATGGCTACACCTTC.

CDR3 bases: TGTGCCAGCAGCCATTCCGTCGGCGGGGACGTTCCCGGGGAGCTGTTTTTT. Its protein product is CASSHSVGGDVPGELFF. The chain carries TRBV4-2 and TRBJ2-2; tentative D call: TRBD2 (6 bases). Germline-derived CDR1 and CDR2 are LGHNA and YNFKEQ. This CDR3 is built from 17 residues. V lost 3 bases and J 6 bases, leaving 20 bases between the germline ends.

The chain recombines TRBV6-6 with TRBJ2-1; the D is unclear. V lost 4 bases and J 3 bases, leaving 13 bases between the germline ends. From germline, CDR1 is MNHNY and CDR2 SVGAGI (reference sequence). This CDR3 has 15 residues. This CDR3 is CASSSRMILYNEQFF. The CDR3 DNA sequence: TGTGCCAGCAGTTCCCGGATGATCCTCTACAATGAGCAGTTCTTC.

V is TRBV12-2 and J is TRBJ1-2. TRBV12-2 is designated a pseudogene. CDR3 size: 15 residues. Written as DNA, the CDR3 is TGTGCAAGTCGCTGCTCAAACGGGCCCCTCTATGGCTACACCTTC. Residues: CASRCSNGPLYGYTF.

The chain joins TRBV9 to TRBJ2-3; perhaps TRBD2 as D (6 bases). The ends were cut back, 3 bases at V and 4 bases at J, with 12 bases in the middle. This CDR3 is 14 amino acids long. Germline CDR1 reads SGDLS; CDR2 reads YYNGEE. The CDR3 spells CASSGFTGADTQYF. In DNA form, the CDR3 reads TGTGCCAGCAGCGGATTTACGGGGGCAGATACGCAGTATTTT.

This clone was observed once. The rearrangement uses TRBV19 and TRBJ1-3; maybe TRBD1 (5 bases). From germline, CDR1 is LNHDA and CDR2 SQIVND (reference sequence). V lost 10 bases, J lost 2 bases, and 18 bases lay in between. This CDR3 region has 15 residues. For the CDR3, the DNA is TGTGCCACCAGTACCGGGGGGGGAGCTGGAAACACCATATATTTT. Its translation: CATSTGGGAGNTIYF. The whole variable domain, remainder taken from reference TRBV19 and TRBJ1-3, is DGGITQSPKYLFRKEGQNVTLSCEQNLNHDAMYWYRQDPGQGLRLIYYSQIVNDFQKGDIAEGYSVSREKKESFPLTVTSAQKNPTAFYLCATSTGGGAGNTIYFGEGSWLTVV.

This clone has only a few counts. This chain joins TRBV11-2 and TRBJ2-7, with 10 bases identical to TRBD2. This CDR3 region has 18 residues. Trimming at V came to 1 base and at J to 0 bases, leaving 9 bases not matched to a gene. Looked up from germline, CDR1 is SGHAT and CDR2 is FQNNGV. CDR3 residues: CASSLGGLAGAYSYEQYF. CDR3 nucleotides: TGTGCCAGCAGCTTAGGTGGGCTAGCGGGGGCCTACTCCTACGAGCAGTACTTC.

The CDR3, as DNA: TGTGCCAATTGGGGTCCAAGATTCCAAGAGACCCAGTACTTC. Translating gives CANWGPRFQETQYF. The rearrangement uses TRBV7-3 and TRBJ2-5; no firm D call. V shed 10 bases and J shed 1 base, with 16 bases lying between them. From germline, CDR1 is SGHTA and CDR2 FQGTGA. The CDR3 totals 14 residues.

CDR3: CASSPQGYSPLHF. The CDR3 DNA reads as TGTGCCAGCAGCCCTCAGGGTTATTCACCCCTCCACTTT. This chain connects TRBV7-2 to TRBJ1-6; tentative D call: TRBD1 (5 bases). The length of the CDR3 is 13 residues. CDR1 and CDR2 from the germline V gene are SGHTA and FQGNSA. V lost 5 bases to trimming and J lost 8 bases, with 10 bases between them.

The chain employs TRBV5-1 and TRBJ2-3; possibly TRBD2 for D (6 bases). The CDR3 is 16 amino acids. From germline, CDR1 is SGHRS and CDR2 YFSETQ. The V end lost 0 bases, the J end lost 6 bases, and 17 bases lay between the germline ends. The CDR3: CASSLGPQGAGDTQYF. The CDR3 DNA reads as TGCGCCAGCAGCTTGGGGCCGCAAGGCGCGGGGGATACGCAGTATTTT.

This rearrangement joins TRBV5-1 to TRBJ2-1; the D gene is possibly TRBD2 (5 bases). The CDR3 contains 13 residues. CDR1 and CDR2 (germline): SGHRS, YFSETQ. V lost 0 bases, J lost 7 bases, and 8 bases lay in between. CDR3 nucleotides: TGCGCCAGCAGCTTGGACGGGATTAATGAGCAGTTCTTC. As protein: CASSLDGINEQFF.

The chain carries TRBV18 and TRBJ2-5; D gene uncertain. V was trimmed by 3 bases and J by 1 base, leaving 3 bases between them. The CDR3 consists of 12 residues. The germline V gene encodes CDR1 KGHSH and CDR2 LQKENI. The CDR3 is CASSPLQETQYF. CDR3 bases: TGTGCCAGCTCACCTCTCCAAGAGACCCAGTACTTC.

The chain combines TRBV6-5 with TRBJ2-7; no definite D call. CDR3 size: 14 residues. The V and J ends lost 7 bases and 5 bases respectively, with 18 bases between them. Per the germline V gene, CDR1 is MNHEY and CDR2 is SVGAGI. The CDR3 bases are TGTGCCAGCACGACCAGCCCTCTTCTTGACGAGCAGTACTTC. It translates to CASTTSPLLDEQYF.

The rearrangement uses TRBV2 and TRBJ2-3; unclear D gene. The V end lost 2 bases, the J end lost 4 bases, and 4 bases lay between the germline ends. The CDR3 has 12 residues. The germline V gene encodes CDR1 SNHLY and CDR2 FYNNEI. The CDR3 DNA reads as TGTGCCAGCAGTGAATCCCCAGATACGCAGTATTTT. It is translated as CASSESPDTQYF.

The genes are TRBV7-8 and TRBJ2-1; TRBD2 aligns across 15 bases. The germline V gene has CDR1 SGHVS and CDR2 FQNEAQ. The junction had 5 bases not matched to a gene; V was cut back by 5 bases and J by 0 bases. This CDR3 region has 18 residues. The DNA of the CDR3 is TGTGCCAGCAGCGGGACTAGCGGGGGGCCCAGCTCCTACAATGAGCAGTTCTTC. It codes for CASSGTSGGPSSYNEQFF.